The rows below give T cell receptor beta chains drawn from one sample of a study of shared clonotypes between healthy human individuals. TCRdb's copy holds only in-frame clones and misses some; the assay was immunoSEQ multiplex PCR. Of roughly 1.5 million clones listed, roughly 98% are singletons. The sequenced material came from naive CD4+ T cells sorted from blood. Receptor source: a man in his thirties or forties in good health. CDR3s include the opening cysteine and the closing phenylalanine or tryptophan. Fields, in order: J gene, V gene, D gene, CDR3 protein, CDR3 DNA. The D gene is left open where the match is weak.

j_call: TRBJ1-4; v_call: TRBV5-5; d_call: TRBD1; cdr3_aa: CASSHSGTEGEKLFF; cdr3_nt: TGTGCCAGCAGCCATTCCGGGACAGAAGGGGAAAAACTGTTTTTT
j_call: TRBJ1-2; v_call: TRBV28; d_call: .; cdr3_aa: CASSPTPGTSSGYGYTF; cdr3_nt: TGTGCCAGCAGCCCCACCCCCGGGACAAGCAGTGGCTATGGCTACACCTTC
j_call: TRBJ2-1; v_call: TRBV6-1; d_call: .; cdr3_aa: CASSKTNSYNEQFF; cdr3_nt: TGTGCCAGCAGTAAAACTAACTCCTACAATGAGCAGTTCTTC
j_call: TRBJ2-1; v_call: TRBV25-1; d_call: .; cdr3_aa: CASSDPGRGTNNEQFF; cdr3_nt: TGTGCCAGCAGTGATCCGGGTCGGGGAACTAACAATGAGCAGTTCTTC
j_call: TRBJ2-2; v_call: TRBV28; d_call: .; cdr3_aa: CASKDSTTGELFF; cdr3_nt: TGTGCCAGCAAAGACTCAACCACCGGGGAGCTGTTTTTT
j_call: TRBJ2-5; v_call: TRBV6-5; d_call: .; cdr3_aa: CASWGLPLRETQYF; cdr3_nt: TGTGCCAGCTGGGGACTCCCGCTCCGAGAGACCCAGTACTTC
j_call: TRBJ2-5; v_call: TRBV6-6; d_call: .; cdr3_aa: CASSYSEETQYF; cdr3_nt: TGTGCCAGCAGTTACTCCGAAGAGACCCAGTACTTC
j_call: TRBJ2-7; v_call: TRBV19; d_call: .; cdr3_aa: CASSLLPGSTKQYF; cdr3_nt: TGTGCCAGTAGTCTCCTCCCTGGATCTACGAAGCAGTACTTC
j_call: TRBJ1-1; v_call: TRBV7-9; d_call: .; cdr3_aa: CASSLRQVNTEAFF; cdr3_nt: TGTGCCAGCAGCTTAAGACAGGTGAACACTGAAGCTTTCTTT
j_call: TRBJ2-2; v_call: TRBV18; d_call: .; cdr3_aa: CASSRDTDTGELFF; cdr3_nt: TGTGCCAGCTCACGGGACACAGACACCGGGGAGCTGTTTTTT
j_call: TRBJ2-1; v_call: TRBV9; d_call: .; cdr3_aa: CASSVAGANNEQFF; cdr3_nt: TGTGCCAGCAGCGTAGCGGGGGCAAACAATGAGCAGTTCTTC
j_call: TRBJ2-1; v_call: TRBV11-2; d_call: .; cdr3_aa: CASSWDFLVNEQFF; cdr3_nt: TGTGCCAGCAGCTGGGACTTTCTTGTTAATGAGCAGTTCTTC
j_call: TRBJ1-5; v_call: TRBV7-2; d_call: .; cdr3_aa: CASRSWGDQPQHF; cdr3_nt: TGTGCCAGCAGGTCCTGGGGGGACCAGCCCCAGCATTTT
j_call: TRBJ2-1; v_call: TRBV5-1; d_call: TRBD2; cdr3_aa: CASSSGLAGAIEQFF; cdr3_nt: TGCGCCAGCAGCTCCGGACTAGCGGGAGCGATTGAGCAGTTCTTC
j_call: TRBJ2-2; v_call: TRBV5-8; d_call: TRBD2; cdr3_aa: CASISTSGRAGTGELFF; cdr3_nt: TGTGCCAGCATCTCGACTAGCGGGAGGGCCGGAACCGGGGAGCTGTTTTTT
j_call: TRBJ2-1; v_call: TRBV25-1; d_call: TRBD2; cdr3_aa: CASSDRDGLGWIF; cdr3_nt: TGTGCCAGCAGTGATAGGGACGGACTAGGGTGGATCTTC
j_call: TRBJ1-5; v_call: TRBV5-1; d_call: TRBD1; cdr3_aa: CASSLQGVSDQPQHF; cdr3_nt: TGCGCCAGCAGCCTGCAGGGGGTATCTGATCAGCCCCAGCATTTT
j_call: TRBJ1-2; v_call: TRBV9; d_call: .; cdr3_aa: CASSVGASGVYGYTF; cdr3_nt: TGTGCCAGCAGCGTAGGGGCGTCGGGAGTCTATGGCTACACCTTC
j_call: TRBJ2-7; v_call: TRBV7-2; d_call: TRBD2; cdr3_aa: CASSEPGLEIYEQYF; cdr3_nt: TGTGCCAGCAGCGAACCGGGACTAGAGATCTACGAGCAGTACTTC
j_call: TRBJ1-4; v_call: TRBV5-1; d_call: .; cdr3_aa: CASSMTGTPGEKLFF; cdr3_nt: TGCGCCAGCAGCATGACCGGGACACCGGGTGAAAAACTGTTTTTT
j_call: TRBJ2-3; v_call: TRBV5-1; d_call: TRBD1; cdr3_aa: CASKGQGSTDTQYF; cdr3_nt: TGCGCCAGTAAGGGACAGGGGAGCACAGATACGCAGTATTTT
j_call: TRBJ1-2; v_call: TRBV13; d_call: .; cdr3_aa: CASSLRSFGYTF; cdr3_nt: TGTGCCAGCAGCTTGAGGAGTTTTGGCTACACCTTC
j_call: TRBJ2-1; v_call: TRBV5-1; d_call: TRBD2; cdr3_aa: CASSFGGGAYNEQFF; cdr3_nt: TGCGCCAGCAGCTTCGGCGGGGGGGCATACAATGAGCAGTTCTTC